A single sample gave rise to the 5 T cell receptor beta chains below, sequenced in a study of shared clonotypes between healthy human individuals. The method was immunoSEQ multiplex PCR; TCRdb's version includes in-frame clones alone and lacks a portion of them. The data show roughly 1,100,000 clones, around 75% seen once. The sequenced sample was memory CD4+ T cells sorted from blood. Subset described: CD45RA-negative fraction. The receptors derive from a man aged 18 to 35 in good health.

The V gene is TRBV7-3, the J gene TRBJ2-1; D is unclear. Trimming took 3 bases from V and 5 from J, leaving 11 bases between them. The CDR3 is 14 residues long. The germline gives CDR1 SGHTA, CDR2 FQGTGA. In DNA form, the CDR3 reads TGTGCCAGCAGCTTGTCCCTTGCAAACAATGAGCAGTTCTTC. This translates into CASSLSLANNEQFF.

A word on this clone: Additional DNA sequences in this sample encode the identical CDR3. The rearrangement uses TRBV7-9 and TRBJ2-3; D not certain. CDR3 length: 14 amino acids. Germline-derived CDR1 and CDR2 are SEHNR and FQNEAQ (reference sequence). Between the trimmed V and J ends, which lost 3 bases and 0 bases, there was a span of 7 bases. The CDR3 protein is CASSLTASTDTQYF. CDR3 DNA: TGTGCCAGCAGCTTGACGGCTAGCACAGATACGCAGTATTTT.

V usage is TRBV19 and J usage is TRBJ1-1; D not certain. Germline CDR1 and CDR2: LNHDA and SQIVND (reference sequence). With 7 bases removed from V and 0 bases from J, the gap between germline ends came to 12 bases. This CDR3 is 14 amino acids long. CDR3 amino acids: CASMSEGLNTEAFF. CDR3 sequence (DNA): TGTGCCAGTATGAGTGAGGGCCTGAACACTGAAGCTTTCTTT. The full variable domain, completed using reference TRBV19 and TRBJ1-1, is DGGITQSPKYLFRKEGQNVTLSCEQNLNHDAMYWYRQDPGQGLRLIYYSQIVNDFQKGDIAEGYSVSREKKESFPLTVTSAQKNPTAFYLCASMSEGLNTEAFFGQGTRLTVV.

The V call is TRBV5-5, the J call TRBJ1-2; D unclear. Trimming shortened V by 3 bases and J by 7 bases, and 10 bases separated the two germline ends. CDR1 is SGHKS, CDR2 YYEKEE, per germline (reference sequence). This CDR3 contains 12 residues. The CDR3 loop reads CASSSTGGGYTF. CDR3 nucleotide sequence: TGTGCCAGCAGCTCGACTGGTGGTGGCTACACCTTC.

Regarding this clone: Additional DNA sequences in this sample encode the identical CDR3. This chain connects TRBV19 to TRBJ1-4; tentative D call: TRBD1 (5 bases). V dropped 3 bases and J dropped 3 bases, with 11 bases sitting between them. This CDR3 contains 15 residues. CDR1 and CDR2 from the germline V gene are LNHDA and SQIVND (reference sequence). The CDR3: CASSIVSGPNEKLFF. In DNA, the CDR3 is TGTGCCAGTAGTATTGTCTCGGGGCCTAATGAAAAACTGTTTTTT. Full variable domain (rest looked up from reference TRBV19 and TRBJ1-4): DGGITQSPKYLFRKEGQNVTLSCEQNLNHDAMYWYRQDPGQGLRLIYYSQIVNDFQKGDIAEGYSVSREKKESFPLTVTSAQKNPTAFYLCASSIVSGPNEKLFFGSGTQLSVL.